The 32 T cell receptor beta chains below all came from one sample that was sequenced in a study of PD-1 blockade in mismatch repair-deficient tumors. Generated by immunoSEQ multiplex PCR, the TCRdb table keeps only in-frame clones and is missing some. The profile covers 100,000 or so clones, with 82% appearing a single time and around 6.5% taken by the ten largest. The specimen was peripheral blood, collected roughly 35 weeks after starting pembrolizumab. The receptors were sampled from an adult with mismatch repair-deficient cancer.

The rearrangement uses TRBV5-1 and TRBJ2-3, with D perhaps matching TRBD1 (5 bases). Germline assignment: CDR1 SGHRS and CDR2 YFSETQ. V lost 3 bases to trimming and J lost 1 base, with 12 bases between them. The CDR3 extends over 15 amino acids. The CDR3 nucleotides read TGCGCCAGCAGCTCCAGGGAACTCGGCACAGATACGCAGTATTTT. Its translation: CASSSRELGTDTQYF.

The V and J genes are TRBV19 and TRBJ1-1, with D possibly matching TRBD1 (6 bases). From germline, CDR1 is LNHDA and CDR2 SQIVND (reference sequence). The V and J ends lost 3 bases and 1 base respectively, with 12 bases between them. The CDR3 runs 15 residues. The CDR3 region is CASSIGPTGNTEAFF. Here the CDR3 DNA reads TGTGCCAGTAGTATTGGTCCGACAGGGAACACTGAAGCTTTCTTT.

The V and J genes are TRBV30 and TRBJ1-1, with 7 bases matching TRBD1. J gave up 6 bases and V 8 bases, and 9 bases lay outside the gene matches. The CDR3 consists of 12 residues. The V gene's germline CDR1 is GTSNPN and CDR2 SVGIG (reference sequence). CDR3 bases: TGTGCCCACGTGACAGGGCCCGCTGAAGCTTTCTTT. Translated, it gives CAHVTGPAEAFF.

The chain has TRBV10-3 and TRBJ2-5; D gene ambiguous. The CDR3 spans 14 residues. Germline CDR1 reads ENHRY; CDR2 reads SYGVKD. Trimming took 4 bases from V and 5 from J, leaving 14 bases between them. The chain's CDR3 is CAISAIDGWETQYF. CDR3 bases: TGTGCCATCAGTGCGATAGATGGTTGGGAGACCCAGTACTTC.

The V call is TRBV5-6, the J call TRBJ2-7; D is unresolved. CDR3 length: 15 amino acids. CDR1 and CDR2 (germline): SGHDT, YYEEEE. The ends were cut back, 1 base at V and 1 base at J, with 12 bases in the middle. DNA of the CDR3: TGTGCCAGCAGCTTGTTGGCGGCAGAATCCTACGAGCAGTACTTC. Residues: CASSLLAAESYEQYF.

V usage is TRBV7-2 and J usage is TRBJ2-2; D is unclear. Per germline, CDR1 SGHTA and CDR2 FQGNSA. V dropped 5 bases and J dropped 2 bases, with 9 bases sitting between them. The CDR3 runs 14 residues. In nucleotides, the CDR3 is TGTGCCAGCAGCCCGACACTTAACACCGGGGAGCTGTTTTTT. This codes for CASSPTLNTGELFF.

This clone was counted between two and nine times. The V and J genes are TRBV6-9 and TRBJ2-7, with D possibly matching TRBD1 (6 bases). Germline lookup yields CDR1 MNHGY and CDR2 SVAAGI. This CDR3 is built from 16 residues. V was pared by 7 bases and J by 4 bases, with 23 bases between. Here the CDR3 reads CASNLESAGTPYEQYF. The CDR3 region has the DNA TGTGCCAGCAACCTAGAGTCGGCAGGGACACCTTACGAGCAGTACTTC.

The rearrangement uses TRBV7-3 and TRBJ2-1; a possible D gene is TRBD1 (6 bases). Germline values: CDR1 SGHTA, CDR2 FQGTGA. V was pared by 5 bases and J by 6 bases, with 17 bases between. The CDR3 has 15 amino acids. CDR3 DNA: TGTGCCAGCAGCCCCCGTGCAGGGGATTCCAATGAGCAGTTCTTC. This encodes CASSPRAGDSNEQFF.

The V and J genes are TRBV6-6 and TRBJ1-2, with D perhaps TRBD1 (6 bases). There are 14 residues in the CDR3. Germline CDR1 is MNHNY and CDR2 is SVGAGI (reference sequence). With 5 bases removed from V and 4 bases from J, the gap between germline ends came to 14 bases. Here the CDR3 DNA reads TGTGCCAGCAGTACGACAGGAATGATCTATGGCTACACCTTC. Residues: CASSTTGMIYGYTF.

This rearrangement joins TRBV7-2 to TRBJ2-1; no definite D call. Germline loops: CDR1 SGHTA, CDR2 FQGNSA. The CDR3 loop spans 13 amino acids. Trimming stripped 3 bases from V and 7 bases from J, with 10 bases between. The CDR3 coding sequence is TGTGCCAGCAGCTTTGGCAGTACTAATGAGCAGTTCTTC. Protein sequence: CASSFGSTNEQFF.

The chain joins TRBV7-5 to TRBJ2-5; no DNA check was done on the table's D call, TRBD1. TRBV7-5 is a pseudogene. This CDR3 is built from 17 residues. The CDR3 loop is CARSLCGRDRDQETQYF. CDR3 sequence (DNA): TGTGCCAGAAGCTTATGTGGCCGGGACAGGGACCAAGAGACCCAGTACTTC.

The J gene is TRBJ2-7, the V gene TRBV6-1; 9 bases fit TRBD1. The V gene's germline CDR1 is MNHNS and CDR2 SASEGT. Trimming cost V 6 bases and J 2 bases; bases outside gene matches: 5. This CDR3 has 14 residues. The CDR3 nucleotides are TGTGCCAGCAGGGAAACAGGGGGCACCTACGAGCAGTACTTC. Encoded protein: CASRETGGTYEQYF.

This clone was detected once. The V call is TRBV7-3, the J call TRBJ2-3, with unresolved D. CDR1 SGHTA and CDR2 FQGTGA come from the germline V gene. Trimming removed 5 bases at V and 8 bases at J, with 11 bases between. The CDR3 loop spans 12 amino acids. The CDR3 DNA follows: TGTGCCAGCAGCCCGGACGGCGGTACGCAGTATTTT. Its protein is CASSPDGGTQYF.

The V gene is TRBV4-3, the J gene TRBJ1-4, with a weak D call TRBD1 (5 bases). The CDR3 loop spans 14 amino acids. The V end was cut by 1 base, the J end by 7 bases, with 10 bases between. CDR1 and CDR2 from the germline V gene are LGHNA and YSLEER. CDR3 sequence (DNA): TGCGCCAGCAGCCAAGGAACAGGCGGTGAAAAACTGTTTTTT. This gives the protein CASSQGTGGEKLFF.

The table lists this clone with a few counts. The rearrangement joins TRBV19 to TRBJ2-2; 9 nucleotides line up with TRBD2. Germline CDR1 is LNHDA and CDR2 is SQIVND (reference sequence). This CDR3 is built from 15 residues. The trim removed 8 bases at V and 3 bases at J, leaving 7 bases unmatched. CDR3 bases: TGTGCCAGTGGGGAGCGGGAGGTGTACACCGGGGAGCTGTTTTTT. It yields the protein CASGEREVYTGELFF.

V and J are TRBV6-1 and TRBJ1-5; D not resolved. The V gene's germline CDR1 is MNHNS and CDR2 SASEGT. V lost 8 bases and J lost 0, with 8 bases in between. The CDR3 is made up of 13 amino acids. As DNA, the CDR3 is TGTGCCAGCGTCCGGAATAGCAATCAGCCCCAGCATTTT. Protein sequence: CASVRNSNQPQHF.

The chain couples TRBV2 to TRBJ2-7, with 7 bases lining up with TRBD1. The CDR3 length is 14 residues. Looked up from germline, CDR1 is SNHLY and CDR2 is FYNNEI. V lost 6 bases, J lost 0 bases, and 5 bases stayed unmatched. In nucleotides, the CDR3 is TGTGCCAGCAGCCTGGGACAGAGCTCCTACGAGCAGTACTTC. This codes for CASSLGQSSYEQYF.

The V gene is TRBV5-6, the J gene TRBJ1-5, with D maybe TRBD1 (5 bases). The CDR3 length is 17 residues. The germline gives CDR1 SGHDT, CDR2 YYEEEE. V lost 4 bases and J lost 2, with 19 bases in between. This CDR3 reads CASSRGLGMGGNQPQHF. The CDR3 bases are TGTGCCAGCAGCCGAGGGCTGGGGATGGGGGGCAATCAGCCCCAGCATTTT.

This chain connects TRBV7-7 to TRBJ2-6, with D tentatively TRBD2 (6 bases). Germline V gene sequence: CDR1 SSHAT, CDR2 FNYEAQ (reference sequence). The CDR3 has 14 amino acids. CDR3 nucleotides: TGTGCTAGCGGATTAGGGAACGGGGCCAACGTCCTGACTTTC. Its protein is CASGLGNGANVLTF.

The genes are TRBV30 and TRBJ1-1; D is ambiguous. Germline loops: CDR1 GTSNPN, CDR2 SVGIG (reference sequence). The V and J ends lost 0 bases and 5 bases respectively, with 16 bases between them. The CDR3 has 15 amino acids. The CDR3: CAWSVHPYGGTEAFF. CDR3 sequence (DNA): TGTGCCTGGAGTGTACATCCTTACGGTGGGACTGAAGCTTTCTTT.

The gene calls are TRBV7-2 and TRBJ2-3, with 7 bases aligning to TRBD2. V gave up 0 bases and J gave up 2 bases; unmatched junction bases: 8. This CDR3 has 17 residues. In germline, CDR1 is SGHTA, CDR2 FQGNSA. The CDR3 reads CASSLAVLAPNTDTQYF. The CDR3 region has the DNA TGTGCCAGCAGCTTAGCGGTACTAGCGCCGAACACAGATACGCAGTATTTT.

The rearrangement joins TRBV6-4 to TRBJ2-3; D is uncertain. The CDR3 runs to 13 residues. Trimming stripped 0 bases from V and 5 bases from J, with 6 bases between. The germline CDR1 and CDR2 sequences are MRHNA and SNTAGT. CDR3 protein: CASSDSSLDTQYF. In DNA form, the CDR3 reads TGTGCCAGCAGTGACTCCTCTCTAGATACGCAGTATTTT.

The chain combines TRBV9 with TRBJ2-3, with 7 positions matching TRBD2. This CDR3 is built from 18 residues. The germline V gene has CDR1 SGDLS and CDR2 YYNGEE. The trim removed 0 bases at V and 0 bases at J, leaving 10 bases unmatched. DNA for the CDR3: TGTGCCAGCAGCGTAGGTTTGGCTAGCGGAGCTAGCACAGATACGCAGTATTTT. This codes for CASSVGLASGASTDTQYF.

The rearrangement links TRBV7-9 to TRBJ2-1; possible D gene TRBD2, 7 bases. CDR1 and CDR2 from the germline V gene are SEHNR and FQNEAQ (reference sequence). V lost 5 bases, J lost 8 bases, and 13 bases lay in between. This CDR3 comprises 13 residues. As DNA, the CDR3 is TGTGCCAGCAGCCCTCCGGGGGGCGATGAGCAGTTCTTC. Its protein is CASSPPGGDEQFF.

The rearrangement links TRBV28 to TRBJ2-3; 11 nucleotides align to TRBD2. The CDR3 has 17 amino acids. Germline V gives CDR1 MDHEN, CDR2 SYDVKM. V trimming: 5 bases; J trimming: 1 base; junction bases outside the gene matches: 8. CDR3 protein: CASSPALLAGGTDTQYF. DNA for the CDR3: TGTGCCAGCAGTCCAGCCTTACTAGCGGGAGGCACAGATACGCAGTATTTT.

This chain joins TRBV18 and TRBJ2-7; 10 bases agree with TRBD2. This CDR3 is 18 amino acids long. With 0 bases clipped from V and 3 bases from J, the junction kept 11 bases outside the gene matches. Germline CDR1 KGHSH, CDR2 LQKENI. CDR3 bases: TGTGCCAGCTCACCACCGGTCGCTAGCGGGAGTTGGGGCTACGAGCAGTACTTC. Encoded protein: CASSPPVASGSWGYEQYF.

V and J are TRBV5-5 and TRBJ2-1; 8 bases align to TRBD1. Trimming took 1 base from V and 2 from J; bases not matched to a gene: 2. The CDR3 contains 15 residues. The germline gives CDR1 SGHKS, CDR2 YYEKEE (reference sequence). The DNA of the CDR3 is TGTGCCAGCAGCTTGTTGGGACAGGCCTACAATGAGCAGTTCTTC. It specifies CASSLLGQAYNEQFF.

The V call is TRBV5-1, the J call TRBJ1-2; 11 nucleotides line up with TRBD1. The ends lost 2 bases at V and 6 bases at J; junction bases unmatched: 6. This CDR3 spans 15 amino acids. Germline V CDR1 and CDR2: SGHRS, YFSETQ. Here the CDR3 DNA reads TGCGCCAGCAGCTTCTCGGGACAGGGGGTGGATGGCTACACCTTC. This codes for CASSFSGQGVDGYTF.

The V and J genes are TRBV28 and TRBJ1-5, with 8 bases lining up with TRBD1. The CDR3 length is 14 residues. Losses at the gene ends were 6 bases for V and 6 bases for J; bases not matched to a gene: 7. Germline values: CDR1 MDHEN, CDR2 SYDVKM. This CDR3 is CASSRGPTGQPQHF. CDR3 in DNA: TGTGCCAGCAGCAGGGGGCCGACGGGTCAGCCCCAGCATTTT.

The chain carries TRBV4-3 and TRBJ2-3, with 9 bases matching TRBD1. This CDR3 contains 15 residues. V lost 0 bases to trimming and J lost 4 bases; unmatched junction nucleotides: 2. Per germline, CDR1 LGHNA and CDR2 YSLEER. CDR3: CASSQDDRGADTQYF. In nucleotides, the CDR3 is TGCGCCAGCAGCCAAGATGACAGGGGGGCAGATACGCAGTATTTT.

The gene calls are TRBV19 and TRBJ1-1; D might be TRBD1 (5 bases). The germline gives CDR1 LNHDA, CDR2 SQIVND (reference sequence). V was clipped by 9 bases and J by 5 bases, with 13 bases between them. There are 12 residues in the CDR3. This CDR3 reads CASAAGGTEAFF. For the CDR3, the DNA is TGTGCCAGCGCCGCTGGGGGGACTGAAGCTTTCTTT.

This rearrangement joins TRBV18 to TRBJ1-3; TRBD1 aligns across 7 bases. The germline V gene has CDR1 KGHSH and CDR2 LQKENI. This CDR3 region has 14 residues. The J segment lost 1 base and the V segment lost 5 bases, leaving 2 bases of the junction unmatched. CDR3 nucleotide sequence: TGTGCCAGCTCATCGGGACAGTCTGGAAACACCATATATTTT. This codes for CASSSGQSGNTIYF.